This TCR beta chain was sequenced for a study of cytomegalovirus exposure and HLA in healthy donors (dated by TCRdb to the late 2010s). General notes on the study: The roughly 670 repertoires of the first cohort and the 120 or so validation repertoires were produced on the same platform, according to a later analysis. The study was designed to test whether signatures of past pathogen exposure could be identified by cataloging public T cell receptors. In addition to the first cohort of 666 subjects, a separate validation cohort of approximately 120 different subjects was used. To predict cytomegalovirus infection status, the study combined high-throughput TCR immunosequencing, statistical association of individual TCRs with disease status, and machine learning. Results and caveats for the whole study, not just this receptor: Cytomegalovirus status was reported to be diagnosed by the classifier with high specificity and sensitivity in both the original and validation cohorts. A total of roughly 160 TCR beta chains were listed by the study as associated with cytomegalovirus. Across donors, most TCR sequences were observed very rarely, whereas some public TCRs were present in many individuals. It was suggested by the authors that the approach could potentially be generalized to other disease states and immunological phenotypes. The validation cohort had no HLA typing available for a later analysis, so co-occurrence within that cohort was assessed over all 130 or so repertoires. In a later analysis, TCRs clustered in the first cohort were found to also tend to co-occur in the approximately 120 validation repertoires, with approximately 94% of cluster scores above 0. In vitro tests confirmed that a few of the cytomegalovirus-associated TCR beta chains recognize cytomegalovirus antigens.

Its CDR3 holds 13 amino acids, cysteine through phenylalanine. The only DNA kept is the CDR3, 39 bases in frame from the first base. As encoded in the germline V gene, CDR1 is KGHSH while CDR2 is LQKENI. Trimming costs V 3 bases and J 4 bases, and their ends lie 9 bases apart. Library preparation was by the immunoSEQ multiplex PCR assay. The paper's data handling went like this. A statistical classification framework was built for diagnosing cytomegalovirus status from the catalog of TCR beta chain sequences. In TCRdb, the immuneACCESS table is reduced to in-frame sequences with V and J assigned. These tables do not hold every clone; where another copy was compared, an unresolved V gene accounts for under half, and the others remain unexplained. V, J and clone size were drawn from that table, and D and trimming were deduced from the DNA. This sample comprises 100,000 to 150,000 clones, 75% to 90% of them detected only once. The ten top clones hold roughly 1.2% of the sample.

Donors formed part of the validation cohort, which comprised 120 subjects and was distinct from the first cohort of under 750 subjects. As to this clone: It has no known antigen specificity. One base away there is no much larger clone; base qualities are not given.

Sequenced sample: PBMCs. This clonotype originated in a young woman in good health and CMV-seronegative. The sequence links TRBV18 to TRBJ1-2; a tentative D call is TRBD1 (5 bases match). The CDR3 corresponds to CASSPDSLYGYTF. The DNA reads as follows: TGTGCCAGCTCACCCGACAGCCTCTATGGCTACACCTTC.